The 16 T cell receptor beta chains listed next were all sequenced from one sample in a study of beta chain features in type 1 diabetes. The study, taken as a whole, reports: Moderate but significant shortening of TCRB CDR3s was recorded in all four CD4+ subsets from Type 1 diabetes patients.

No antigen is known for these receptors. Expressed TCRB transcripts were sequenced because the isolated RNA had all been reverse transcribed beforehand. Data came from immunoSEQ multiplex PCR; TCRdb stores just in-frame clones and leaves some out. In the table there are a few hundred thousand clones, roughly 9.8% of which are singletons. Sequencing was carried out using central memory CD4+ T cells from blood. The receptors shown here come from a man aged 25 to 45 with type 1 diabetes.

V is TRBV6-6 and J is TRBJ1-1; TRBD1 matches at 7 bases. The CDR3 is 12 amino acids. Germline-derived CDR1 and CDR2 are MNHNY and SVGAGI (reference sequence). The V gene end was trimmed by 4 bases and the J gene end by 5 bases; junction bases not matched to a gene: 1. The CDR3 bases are TGTGCCAGCAGTTGGGGACAGACTGAAGCTTTCTTT. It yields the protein CASSWGQTEAFF.

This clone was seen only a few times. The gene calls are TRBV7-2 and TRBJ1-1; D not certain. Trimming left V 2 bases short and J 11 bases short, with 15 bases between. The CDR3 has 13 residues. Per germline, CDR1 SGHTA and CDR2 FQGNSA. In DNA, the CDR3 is TGTGCCAGCAGCTTAAGCCTTTACGGTAGGGCTTTCTTT. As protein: CASSLSLYGRAFF. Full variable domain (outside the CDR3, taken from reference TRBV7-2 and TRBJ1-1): GAGVSQSPSNKVTEKGKDVELRCDPISGHTALYWYRQSLGQGLEFLIYFQGNSAPDKSGLPSDRFSAERTGGSVSTLTIQRTQQEDSAVYLCASSLSLYGRAFFGQGTRLTVV.

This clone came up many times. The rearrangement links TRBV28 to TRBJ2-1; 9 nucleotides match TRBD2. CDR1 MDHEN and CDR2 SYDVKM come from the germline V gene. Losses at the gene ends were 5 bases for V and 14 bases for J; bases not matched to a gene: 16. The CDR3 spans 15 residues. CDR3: CASSPIAGVGLREFF. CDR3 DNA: TGTGCCAGCAGTCCCATAGCGGGAGTTGGCCTTCGAGAGTTCTTC.

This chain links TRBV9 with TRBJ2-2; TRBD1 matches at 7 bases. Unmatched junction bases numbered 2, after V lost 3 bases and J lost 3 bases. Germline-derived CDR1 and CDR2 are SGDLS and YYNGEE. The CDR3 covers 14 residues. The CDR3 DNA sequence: TGTGCCAGCAGCGGGGGGACAGACACCGGGGAGCTGTTTTTT. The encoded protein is CASSGGTDTGELFF. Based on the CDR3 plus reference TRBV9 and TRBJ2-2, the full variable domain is DSGVTQTPKHLITATGQRVTLRCSPRSGDLSVYWYQQSLDQGLQFLIQYYNGEERAKGNILERFSAQQFPDLHSELNLSSLELGDSALYFCASSGGTDTGELFFGEGSRLTVL.

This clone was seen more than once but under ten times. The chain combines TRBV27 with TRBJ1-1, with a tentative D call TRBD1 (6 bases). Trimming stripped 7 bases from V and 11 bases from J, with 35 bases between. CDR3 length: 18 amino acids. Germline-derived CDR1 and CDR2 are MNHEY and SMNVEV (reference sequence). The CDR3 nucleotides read TGTGCCAGCACCGACGATTCGACAGCGGGGGCACGGGGTAATAACGCTTTCTTT. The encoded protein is CASTDDSTAGARGNNAFF.

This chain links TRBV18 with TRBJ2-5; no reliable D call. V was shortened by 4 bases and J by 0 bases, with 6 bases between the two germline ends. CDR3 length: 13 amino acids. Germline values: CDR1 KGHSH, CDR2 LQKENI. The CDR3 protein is CASSRLYQETQYF. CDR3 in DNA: TGTGCCAGCTCACGATTGTACCAAGAGACCCAGTACTTC.

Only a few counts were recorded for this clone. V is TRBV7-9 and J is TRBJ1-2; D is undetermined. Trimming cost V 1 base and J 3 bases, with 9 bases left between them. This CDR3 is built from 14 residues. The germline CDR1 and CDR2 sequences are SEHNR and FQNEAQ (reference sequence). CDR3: CASSLEAGYYGYTF. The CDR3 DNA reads TGTGCCAGCAGCTTAGAAGCCGGATACTATGGCTACACCTTC. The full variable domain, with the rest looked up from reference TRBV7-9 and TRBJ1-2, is DTGVSQNPRHKITKRGQNVTFRCDPISEHNRLYWYRQTLGQGPEFLTYFQNEAQLEKSRLLSDRFSAERPKGSFSTLEIQRTEQGDSAMYLCASSLEAGYYGYTFGSGTRLTVV.

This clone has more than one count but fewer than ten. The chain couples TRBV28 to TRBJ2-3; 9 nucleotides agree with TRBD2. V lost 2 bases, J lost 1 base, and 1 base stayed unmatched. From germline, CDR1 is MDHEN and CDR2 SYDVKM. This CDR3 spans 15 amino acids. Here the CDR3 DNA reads TGTGCCAGCAGTTTAGTAGCGGGAGGCACAGATACGCAGTATTTT. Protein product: CASSLVAGGTDTQYF.

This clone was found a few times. The CDR3 loop is CASTPGSGSNQPQHF. The CDR3 nucleotides are TGTGCCAGCACCCCAGGGAGTGGAAGCAATCAGCCCCAGCATTTT. The chain uses TRBV27 and TRBJ1-5, with D possibly being TRBD1 (5 bases). Germline V gene lookup returns CDR1 MNHEY and CDR2 SMNVEV (reference sequence). This CDR3 spans 15 amino acids. Trimming removed 7 bases from V and 1 base from J, with 14 bases in between.

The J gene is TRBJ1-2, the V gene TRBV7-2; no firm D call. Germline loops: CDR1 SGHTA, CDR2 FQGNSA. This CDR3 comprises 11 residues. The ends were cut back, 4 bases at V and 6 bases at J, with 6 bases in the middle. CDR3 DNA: TGTACCAGCAGCTCCGATAATGGCTACACCTTC. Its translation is CTSSSDNGYTF.

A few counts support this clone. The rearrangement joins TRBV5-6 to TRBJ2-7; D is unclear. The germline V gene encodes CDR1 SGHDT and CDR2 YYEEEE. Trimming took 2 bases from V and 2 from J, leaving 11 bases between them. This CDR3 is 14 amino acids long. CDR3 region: CASSFTDGTYEQYF. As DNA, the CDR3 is TGTGCCAGCAGCTTCACGGACGGAACCTACGAGCAGTACTTC.

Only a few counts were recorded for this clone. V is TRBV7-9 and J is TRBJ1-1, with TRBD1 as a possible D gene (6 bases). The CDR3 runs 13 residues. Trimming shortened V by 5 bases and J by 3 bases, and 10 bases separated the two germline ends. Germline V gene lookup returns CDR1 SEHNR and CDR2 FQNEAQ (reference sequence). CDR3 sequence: CASSVQGYTEAFF. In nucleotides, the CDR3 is TGTGCCAGCAGCGTCCAGGGGTACACTGAAGCTTTCTTT.

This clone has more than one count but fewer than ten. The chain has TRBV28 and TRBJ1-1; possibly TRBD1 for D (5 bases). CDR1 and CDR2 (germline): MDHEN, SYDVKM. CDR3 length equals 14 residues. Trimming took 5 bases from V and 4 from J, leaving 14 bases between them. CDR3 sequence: CASSRLAGGTEAFF. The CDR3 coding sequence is TGTGCCAGCAGTCGGCTGGCGGGGGGCACTGAAGCTTTCTTT.

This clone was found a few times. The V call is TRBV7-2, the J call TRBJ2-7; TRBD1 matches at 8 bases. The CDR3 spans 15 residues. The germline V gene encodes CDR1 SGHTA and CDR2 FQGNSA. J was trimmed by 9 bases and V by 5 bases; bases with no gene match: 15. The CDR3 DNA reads TGTGCCAGCAGCCAGGACAGGGCCCCATCTACGGGGCAGTACTTC. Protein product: CASSQDRAPSTGQYF.

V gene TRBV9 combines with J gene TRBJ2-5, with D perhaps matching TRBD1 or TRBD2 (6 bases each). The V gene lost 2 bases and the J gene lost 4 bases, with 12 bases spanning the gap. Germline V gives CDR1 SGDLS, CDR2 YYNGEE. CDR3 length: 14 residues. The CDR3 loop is CASSVRPGAETQYF. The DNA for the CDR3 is TGTGCCAGCAGCGTTAGACCGGGGGCAGAGACCCAGTACTTC.

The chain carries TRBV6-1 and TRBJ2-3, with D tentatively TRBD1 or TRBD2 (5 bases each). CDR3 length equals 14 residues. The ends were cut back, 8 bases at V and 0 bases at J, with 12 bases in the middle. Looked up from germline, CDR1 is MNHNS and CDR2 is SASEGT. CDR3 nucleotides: TGTGCCAGCGAAGGGGCGGGTAGCACAGATACGCAGTATTTT. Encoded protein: CASEGAGSTDTQYF.